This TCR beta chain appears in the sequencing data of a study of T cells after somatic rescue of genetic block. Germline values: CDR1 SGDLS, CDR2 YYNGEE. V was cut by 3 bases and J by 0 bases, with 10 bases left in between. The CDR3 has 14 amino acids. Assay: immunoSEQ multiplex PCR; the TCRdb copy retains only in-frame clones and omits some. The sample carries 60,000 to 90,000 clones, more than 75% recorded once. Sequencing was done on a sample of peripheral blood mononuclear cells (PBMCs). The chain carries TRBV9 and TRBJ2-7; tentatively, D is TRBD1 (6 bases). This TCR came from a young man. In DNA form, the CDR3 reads TGTGCCAGCAGCGCAACAGGGACCTCCTACGAGCAGTACTTC. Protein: CASSATGTSYEQYF.